This T cell receptor beta chain was identified during a study of blood T cell repertoires in COVID-19. Study-wide context: Sites in the United States, Italy and Spain provided acute and convalescent COVID-19 samples. T cells, B-cell-depleted T cells, or PBMCs supplied cDNA or gDNA.

Under the authors' procedure: Using reference gene primer amplification, nucleated cell counts were estimated. Clones were sequenced by immunoSEQ multiplex PCR, and TCRdb holds only the in-frame ones, with some missing. That table supplies the V and J calls and clone size; D and trimming were determined from the DNA. The sample consists of roughly 81,000 clones, about four fifths of them appearing once. Trimming pared 9 bases from V and 6 bases from J, leaving 17 bases between. The CDR3 covers 14 residues. Looked up from germline, CDR1 is SNHLY and CDR2 is FYNNEI. Sequencing was carried out using peripheral blood. This sequence originates from a woman in her 70s with acute or convalescent COVID-19. V usage is TRBV2 and J usage is TRBJ2-2; maybe TRBD1 (6 bases). CDR3 DNA sequence: TGTGCCAGTAAAAAGGGGGATTGGGCCGGGGAGCTGTTTTTT. Translated, it gives CASKKGDWAGELFF.